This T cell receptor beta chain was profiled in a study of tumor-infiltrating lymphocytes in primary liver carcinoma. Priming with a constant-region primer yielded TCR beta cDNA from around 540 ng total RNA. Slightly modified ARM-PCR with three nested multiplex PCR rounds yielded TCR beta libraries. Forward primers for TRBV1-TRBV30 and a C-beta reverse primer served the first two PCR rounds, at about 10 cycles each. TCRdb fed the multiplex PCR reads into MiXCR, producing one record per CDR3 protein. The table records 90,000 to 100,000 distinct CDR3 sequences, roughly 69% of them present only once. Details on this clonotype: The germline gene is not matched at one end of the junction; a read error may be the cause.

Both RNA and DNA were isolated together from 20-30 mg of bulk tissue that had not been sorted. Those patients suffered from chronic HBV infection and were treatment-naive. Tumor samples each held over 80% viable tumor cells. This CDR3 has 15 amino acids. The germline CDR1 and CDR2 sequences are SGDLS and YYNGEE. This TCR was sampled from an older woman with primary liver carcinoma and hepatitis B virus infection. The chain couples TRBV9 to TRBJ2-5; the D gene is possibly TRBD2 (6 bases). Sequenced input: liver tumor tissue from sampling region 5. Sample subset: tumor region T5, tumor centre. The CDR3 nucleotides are TGTACCAGCAGCGTAGCGGAGAATGGTCAAGAGACCCAGTACTTC. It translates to CTSSVAENGQETQYF. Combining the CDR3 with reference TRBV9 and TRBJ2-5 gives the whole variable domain DSGVTQTPKHLITATGQRVTLRCSPRSGDLSVYWYQQSLDQGLQFLIQYYNGEERAKGNILERFSAQQFPDLHSELNLSSLELGDSALYFCTSSVAENGQETQYFGPGTRLLVL.